These 2 T cell receptor beta chains were all obtained from the same sample, sequenced in a study of cytomegalovirus exposure and HLA in healthy donors. It was with 60 Vbeta and 13 Jbeta primers that the PCR ran. Here immunoSEQ multiplex PCR was the method, and the copy in TCRdb shows in-frame clones only, minus some. Here the sample spans some 120,000 clones, roughly 75% being singletons. Sample: PBMCs. The receptors stem from a female donor in good health and CMV-seronegative.

This clone was picked up a small number of times. The CDR3 reads CASSAGTRYGYTF. The CDR3, as DNA: TGTGCCAGTAGTGCCGGGACTCGCTATGGCTACACCTTC. The chain carries TRBV19 and TRBJ1-2; TRBD1 is a possible D gene (5 bases). V lost 5 bases to trimming and J lost 4 bases, with 11 bases between them. The CDR3 covers 13 residues. From germline, CDR1 is LNHDA and CDR2 SQIVND (reference sequence).

This rearrangement joins TRBV9 to TRBJ2-1, with D unclear. Germline V gene sequence: CDR1 SGDLS, CDR2 YYNGEE. The V gene lost 4 bases and the J gene lost 8 bases, with 16 bases spanning the gap. This CDR3 is 14 amino acids long. CDR3 coding DNA: TGTGCCAGCAGCCTACTCGCAGGCCCACATGAGCAGTTCTTC. Its protein is CASSLLAGPHEQFF.